This entry features one T cell receptor beta chain sequence. Antigen specificity is unknown. The assay was immunoSEQ multiplex PCR, and TCRdb's table has in-frame clones only and misses some. The sample yields roughly 150,000 clones, 88% seen once. Between the trimmed V and J ends, which lost 0 bases and 0 bases, there was a span of 12 bases. The CDR3 is made up of 17 amino acids. Germline CDR1 is SGHRS and CDR2 is YFSETQ. This sample was taken from a study of cytotoxic CD8 clonotypes in ibrutinib-treated CLL. Regarding the study as a whole: Rising at ibrutinib response, clonality subsequently fell back toward baseline at progression.

This sample comprised PBMCs, obtained at disease progression, from a patient treated with ibrutinib. The chain links TRBV5-1 to TRBJ2-2, with a tentative D call TRBD2 (6 bases). This receptor was taken from a human donor with chronic lymphocytic leukemia. The CDR3 nucleotides are TGCGCCAGCAGCTTGGCCGTAGCGGACTCGAACACCGGGGAGCTGTTTTTT. Translating it yields CASSLAVADSNTGELFF.